The clone carrying this T cell receptor beta chain occurred many times. Its antigen is unidentified. It was template switching that added a universal primer site, and there were unique molecular identifiers on the cDNA. One entry per CDR3 protein, called by TCRdb with MiXCR from the 5' RACE reads. The table has 1.5 million to 2 million distinct CDR3 sequences, about 30% seen once. The sample originates from a study of identical twins. The study's findings and limits: Memory repertoires showed no such pattern, whereas abundant cord blood beta clonotypes carried fewer insertions. Conclusions relied on cross-sectional statistical analysis, not following the same donors.

Trimming removed 1 base at V and 0 bases at J, with 10 bases between. The CDR3 has 15 amino acids. Sequenced input: cord blood. This sequence originates from a newborn girl in good health. The gene calls are TRBV12-3 or TRBV12-4 and TRBJ2-7, with a possible D match to TRBD2 (6 bases). In nucleotides, the CDR3 is TGTGCCAGCAGTTTAGAAGGCGGGACCTCCTACGAGCAGTACTTC. Translation: CASSLEGGTSYEQYF.